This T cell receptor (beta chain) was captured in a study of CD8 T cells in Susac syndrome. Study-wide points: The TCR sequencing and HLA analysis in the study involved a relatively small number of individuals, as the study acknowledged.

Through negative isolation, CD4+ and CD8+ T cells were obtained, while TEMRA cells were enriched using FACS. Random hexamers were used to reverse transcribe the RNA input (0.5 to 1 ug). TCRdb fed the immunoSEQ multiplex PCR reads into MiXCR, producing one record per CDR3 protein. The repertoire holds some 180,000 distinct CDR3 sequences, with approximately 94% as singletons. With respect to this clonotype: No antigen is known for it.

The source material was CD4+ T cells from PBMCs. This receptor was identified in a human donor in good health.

CDR3 DNA sequence: TGTGCCAGCAGTGGGGACGTCCAAGAGACCCAGTACTTC. Translated, it gives CASSGDVQETQYF. The genes are TRBV12-3 or TRBV12-4 and TRBJ2-5; D may correspond to TRBD1 or TRBD2 (5 bases each). Trimming pared 5 bases from V and 1 base from J, leaving 8 bases between. This CDR3 has 13 amino acids.